Below, 32 T cell receptor beta chains from the same sample are listed, as sequenced in a study of T cells in Graves' hyperthyroidism and ophthalmopathy. TCR beta CDR3 regions were amplified from RNA transcripts. A first-round RT-PCR of the TCR CDR3 used the HTBI primer set. TCRdb analysed the multiplex PCR reads with MiXCR anew, one entry per CDR3 protein. The sample lists some 570,000 distinct CDR3 sequences, more than 15% occurring once. Sequencing was done on a sample of blood. The receptors were sampled from a woman between 18 and 29 years old with Graves' ophthalmopathy.

The rearrangement links TRBV30 to TRBJ2-1; D assignment may be TRBD1 or TRBD2 (5 bases each). Germline lookup yields CDR1 GTSNPN and CDR2 SVGIG (reference sequence). The CDR3 is 14 amino acids. The ends were cut back, 5 bases at V and 1 base at J, with 12 bases in the middle. CDR3 nucleotide sequence: TGTGCCTGGGGGTGGGGGTCTTCCTACAATGAGCAGTTCTTC. It translates to CAWGWGSSYNEQFF. Full variable domain (missing parts from reference TRBV30 and TRBJ2-1): SQTIHQWPATLVQPVGSPLSLECTVEGTSNPNLYWYRQAAGRGLQLLFYSVGIGQISSEVPQNLSASRPQDRQFILSSKKLLLSDSGFYLCAWGWGSSYNEQFFGPGTRLTVL.

This chain joins TRBV7-3 and TRBJ1-2, with 11 bases fitting TRBD1. This CDR3 region has 17 residues. The V gene end was trimmed by 5 bases and the J gene end by 4 bases; junction bases not matched to a gene: 12. Germline loops: CDR1 SGHTA, CDR2 FQGTGA. CDR3 region: CASSPTGQGVLGYGYTF. The CDR3 DNA sequence: TGTGCCAGCAGCCCGACGGGACAGGGGGTCCTTGGCTATGGCTACACCTTC. Full variable domain (missing parts from reference TRBV7-3 and TRBJ1-2): GAGVSQTPSNKVTEKGKYVELRCDPISGHTALYWYRQSLGQGPEFLIYFQGTGAADDSGLPNDRFFAVRPEGSVSTLKIQRTERGDSAVYLCASSPTGQGVLGYGYTFGSGTRLTVV.

This clonotype was found a few times. The chain recombines TRBV29-1 with TRBJ1-4, with a possible D match to TRBD1 (5 bases). V was clipped by 6 bases and J by 6 bases, with 20 bases between them. This CDR3 has 15 amino acids. Per the germline V gene, CDR1 is SQVTM and CDR2 is ANQGSEA. CDR3 amino acids: CSVLKRRDRYEKLFF. CDR3 DNA: TGCAGCGTCCTCAAGCGCCGGGACCGATATGAAAAACTGTTTTTT.

In the case of this clonotype: A read error is possible here, since a much larger clone lies one base away. The chain employs TRBV6-1 and TRBJ2-1; 7 bases align to TRBD2. In germline, CDR1 is MNHNS, CDR2 SASEGT. The CDR3 runs 14 residues. V was clipped by 6 bases and J by 9 bases; unmatched bases: 11. The CDR3 coding sequence is TGTGCCAGCAGACCCGCGGGGGAGGACGGTGAGCAGTTCTTC. It encodes CASRPAGEDGEQFF.

This clonotype was picked up many times. This chain links TRBV6-1 with TRBJ1-1; D not certain. Trimming left V 5 bases short and J 1 base short, with 20 bases between. Germline CDR1 MNHNS, CDR2 SASEGT. The CDR3 contains 17 residues. Here the CDR3 DNA reads TGTGCCAGCAGTCCGACTCTTCAAGGGTTAACGAACACTGAAGCTTTCTTT. Amino acids: CASSPTLQGLTNTEAFF.

Ten or more counts support this clonotype. This chain joins TRBV3-1 and TRBJ2-5; possibly TRBD1 or TRBD2 for D (5 bases each). Germline CDR1 is LGHDT and CDR2 is YNNKEL (reference sequence). Trimming removed 0 bases from V and 3 bases from J, with 11 bases in between. This CDR3 spans 15 amino acids. The CDR3 region has the DNA TGTGCCAGCAGCCAAGATTTGGGACCCGAAGAGACCCAGTACTTC. As protein: CASSQDLGPEETQYF.

J is TRBJ2-5 and V is TRBV4-3; D unclear. CDR3 size: 14 residues. Trimming cost V 0 bases and J 11 bases, with 16 bases left between them. CDR1 is LGHNA, CDR2 YSLEER, per germline. CDR3 sequence reads: CASSQELGPTSQYF. The CDR3, as DNA: TGCGCCAGCAGCCAAGAACTCGGGCCTACATCACAGTACTTC.

V and J are TRBV10-3 and TRBJ1-1; D call uncertain. Per the germline V gene, CDR1 is ENHRY and CDR2 is SYGVKD. V shed 4 bases and J shed 2 bases, with 11 bases lying between them. This CDR3 has 14 residues. The CDR3 region has the DNA TGTGCCATCAGTGCCCACAGATCTAACACTGAAGCTTTCTTT. Amino acids: CAISAHRSNTEAFF.

As to this clonotype: One end of the junction is discordant with germline, which a read error may explain. The chain employs TRBV24-1 and TRBJ2-3; 11 bases align to TRBD2. Per the germline V gene, CDR1 is KGHDR and CDR2 is SFDVKD. The CDR3 length is 17 residues. This chain's CDR3 is CATSDPLAGASTDTRYF. The CDR3 DNA follows: TGTGCCACCAGTGATCCACTAGCGGGAGCCAGCACAGATACGCGGTATTTT.

This clonotype was recorded many times. The chain has TRBV12-3 or TRBV12-4 and TRBJ1-5, with 9 bases matching TRBD1. J lost 6 bases, V lost 6 bases, and 6 bases had no gene match. The CDR3 is made up of 14 amino acids. The CDR3 DNA reads TGTGCCAGCAGGGGACAGGGAGCGAGTCAGCCCCAGCATTTT. As protein: CASRGQGASQPQHF.

This clonotype was found many times. This chain uses TRBV7-9 with TRBJ2-5; D ambiguous. The V and J ends lost 2 bases and 5 bases respectively, with 12 bases between them. Germline loops: CDR1 SEHNR, CDR2 FQNEAQ (reference sequence). The CDR3 has 14 amino acids. In nucleotides, the CDR3 is TGTGCCAGCAGCTTAATTTCAGGCGGCGAGACCCAGTACTTC. This translates into CASSLISGGETQYF.

This clonotype was detected only a few times. This chain connects TRBV10-3 to TRBJ2-4; no definite D call. Germline CDR1 ENHRY, CDR2 SYGVKD. V lost 2 bases and J lost 0, with 2 bases in between. The CDR3 covers 13 residues. DNA of the CDR3: TGTGCCATCAGTGAGATAGCCAAAAACATTCAGTACTTC. Translation gives CAISEIAKNIQYF.

This clonotype appeared many times. The chain uses TRBV20-1 and TRBJ1-1; 8 bases agree with TRBD1. CDR3 length: 15 residues. CDR1 is DFQATT, CDR2 SNEGSKA, per germline (reference sequence). J lost 7 bases, V lost 0 bases, and 10 bases had no gene match. CDR3 in DNA: TGCAGTGCTAGAGATCAGGGCAGGGGGCATGGTGAAGCTTTCTTT. Translated, it gives CSARDQGRGHGEAFF.

This clonotype was recorded a few times. The gene calls are TRBV27 and TRBJ1-1; D ambiguous. Germline V gene lookup returns CDR1 MNHEY and CDR2 SMNVEV (reference sequence). The CDR3 sequence is 14 residues long. Trimming pared 4 bases from V and 5 bases from J, leaving 14 bases between. The DNA of the CDR3 is TGTGCCAGCAGTTCTCCCGCCGCTGGGACTGAAGCTTTCTTT. It encodes CASSSPAAGTEAFF.

The table lists this clonotype with many counts. The chain couples TRBV9 to TRBJ1-2; 8 nucleotides line up with TRBD1. Unmatched junction bases numbered 5, after V lost 0 bases and J lost 4 bases. The CDR3 sequence is 15 residues long. Germline lookup yields CDR1 SGDLS and CDR2 YYNGEE. The CDR3: CASSVEQGAVYGYTF. CDR3 in DNA: TGTGCCAGCAGCGTAGAGCAGGGGGCAGTCTATGGCTACACCTTC.

This clonotype was seen a few times. The chain recombines TRBV7-3 with TRBJ1-1; tentative D call: TRBD1 (5 bases). The CDR3 sequence is 16 residues long. Deletions cut 2 bases from V and 4 bases from J, with 17 bases between. Germline V gene data show CDR1 as SGHTA and CDR2 as FQGTGA. The DNA for the CDR3 is TGTGCCAGCAGCTTAGGGCCTCGAGAGGGGACCACTGAAGCTTTCTTT. Its protein product is CASSLGPREGTTEAFF.

CDR3: CATSDPGSNEKLFF. For the CDR3, the DNA is TGTGCCACCAGTGATCCCGGGTCTAATGAAAAACTGTTTTTT. The chain uses TRBV24-1 and TRBJ1-4; D unresolved. Looked up from germline, CDR1 is KGHDR and CDR2 is SFDVKD. Trimming took off 3 bases at V and 3 bases at J, with 7 bases between the two ends. The CDR3 runs to 14 residues.

Note on this clonotype: One end of the junction does not line up with germline, which may come from a read error. This sequence joins TRBV27 and TRBJ2-6; the D gene could be TRBD1 or TRBD2 (5 bases each). The germline V gene encodes CDR1 MNHEY and CDR2 SMNVEV (reference sequence). The CDR3 spans 14 residues. CDR3 sequence: CASRGSSGASVLTF. DNA of the CDR3: TGTGCCAGCAGGGGGAGCTCTGGGGCCAGCGTCCTGACTTTC.

This clonotype was observed at least ten times. This chain links TRBV7-2 with TRBJ2-1; 10 bases are a match to TRBD2. Trimming removed 5 bases from V and 6 bases from J; junction bases left unmatched: 13. Germline values: CDR1 SGHTA, CDR2 FQGNSA. The CDR3 has 17 residues. CDR3 amino acids: CASSRPKREGLSNEQFF. The CDR3 bases are TGTGCCAGCAGCCGTCCGAAGCGGGAGGGCCTTTCCAATGAGCAGTTCTTC.

As regards this clonotype: Germline is not matched at one junction end, which may reflect a read error. The chain combines TRBV4-1 with TRBJ2-1; 14 bases match TRBD2. Germline V gives CDR1 MGHRA, CDR2 YSYEKL. The CDR3 runs 16 residues. In nucleotides, the CDR3 is TGCGCCAGCAGCCAACGGACTAGCGGGAGGAACAACGAGCAGTTCTTC. The encoded protein is CASSQRTSGRNNEQFF.

The rearrangement uses TRBV4-1 and TRBJ2-7, with 7 bases matching TRBD1. The germline V gene encodes CDR1 MGHRA and CDR2 YSYEKL. The CDR3 runs 14 residues. After removal of 3 bases from V and 3 bases from J, the junction contained 5 bases not matched to a gene. This CDR3 reads CASSQLGQRYEQYF. Here the CDR3 DNA reads TGCGCCAGCAGCCAGCTGGGACAGCGCTACGAGCAGTACTTC.

This clonotype has more than one count but fewer than ten. This chain connects TRBV3-1 to TRBJ2-1, with a possible D match to TRBD2 (8 bases). The CDR3 runs 18 residues. V shed 4 bases and J shed 7 bases, with 26 bases lying between them. Germline CDR1 reads LGHDT; CDR2 reads YNNKEL (reference sequence). The CDR3 DNA sequence: TGTGCCAGCAGCCGGAGGGGGTCGCGACAGGGCGGGAGGAATGAGCAGTTCTTC. Its translation: CASSRRGSRQGGRNEQFF.

The chain links TRBV3-1 to TRBJ2-1; D is perhaps TRBD2 (7 bases). Germline values: CDR1 LGHDT, CDR2 YNNKEL (reference sequence). The CDR3 covers 15 residues. Trimming shortened V by 0 bases and J by 12 bases, and 18 bases separated the two germline ends. This CDR3 is CASSQDSRPGGRQFF. CDR3 sequence (DNA): TGTGCCAGCAGCCAAGATAGTCGTCCCGGGGGGCGGCAGTTCTTC.

The chain has TRBV6-8 and TRBJ2-2; no firm D call. Trimming stripped 2 bases from V and 6 bases from J, with 7 bases between. Per germline, CDR1 MNHGY and CDR2 SAAAGT. The CDR3 extends over 13 amino acids. The CDR3 region is CASSYMVAGELFF. In DNA form, the CDR3 reads TGTGCCAGCAGTTACATGGTAGCCGGGGAGCTGTTTTTT.

On this clonotype itself: Given a much more abundant clone one base away, this may be a read error. The chain recombines TRBV9 with TRBJ2-1; D may be TRBD1 (5 bases). CDR1 is SGDLS and CDR2 is YYNGEE in the germline V gene. The CDR3 is 15 residues long. The V and J ends lost 3 bases and 9 bases respectively, with 19 bases between them. The DNA for the CDR3 is TGTGCCAGCAGCGCAGCCCTACGAGGACACACTGAGCAGTTCTTC. Translated, it gives CASSAALRGHTEQFF.

This sequence joins TRBV7-3 and TRBJ2-1; D is possibly TRBD1 (6 bases). V lost 5 bases, J lost 0 bases, and 17 bases lay in between. Germline assignment: CDR1 SGHTA and CDR2 FQGTGA. This CDR3 comprises 17 residues. For the CDR3, the DNA is TGTGCCAGCAGCCCCAATCTGAGGGGGAGCTCCTACAATGAGCAGTTCTTC. Protein sequence: CASSPNLRGSSYNEQFF.

This clonotype was seen only a few times. The J gene is TRBJ1-5, the V gene TRBV7-2; no reliable D call. Germline CDR1 is SGHTA and CDR2 is FQGNSA. The CDR3 is 13 amino acids. V gave up 3 bases and J gave up 7 bases, with 10 bases separating them. CDR3 DNA: TGTGCCAGCAGCTTGTCCTCCCAACAGCCCCAGCATTTT. It encodes CASSLSSQQPQHF.

In this sample, this clonotype turned up a few times. The chain carries TRBV29-1 and TRBJ1-5; 9 bases align to TRBD1. The CDR3 contains 14 residues. Trimming cost V 8 bases and J 0 bases; bases outside gene matches: 5. The germline V gene has CDR1 SQVTM and CDR2 ANQGSEA. The CDR3 region has the DNA TGCAGCTCTTGGACAGGGGTTAGCAATCAGCCCCAGCATTTT. Translation gives CSSWTGVSNQPQHF. Using reference TRBV29-1 and TRBJ1-5 for the parts outside the CDR3, the full variable domain is SAVISQKPSRDICQRGTSLTIQCQVDSQVTMMFWYRQQPGQSLTLIATANQGSEATYESGFVIDKFPISRPNLTFSTLTVSNMSPEDSSIYLCSSWTGVSNQPQHFGDGTRLSIL.

Points on this clonotype: It may be a read error: a sequence one base away is much more abundant. This chain links TRBV20-1 with TRBJ1-1; D possibly corresponds to TRBD1 (6 bases). The germline V gene has CDR1 DFQATT and CDR2 SNEGSKA (reference sequence). This CDR3 is built from 11 residues. In nucleotides, the CDR3 is TGCGGGGACATCTTGAGCACTGAAGCTTTCTTT. Translating it yields CGDILSTEAFF.

This clonotype has just one count. The V call is TRBV7-9, the J call TRBJ2-7, with TRBD1 identical over 8 bases. The CDR3 runs 15 residues. V shed 6 bases, J shed 2 bases, and the junction held 9 bases outside the gene matches. In germline, CDR1 is SEHNR, CDR2 FQNEAQ (reference sequence). CDR3 sequence (DNA): TGTGCCAGCAGTCGTCAGGGGGCCGACACCTACGAGCAGTACTTC. As protein: CASSRQGADTYEQYF.

The rearrangement uses TRBV28 and TRBJ1-1; D remains ambiguous. The CDR3 covers 11 residues. The germline V gene has CDR1 MDHEN and CDR2 SYDVKM. The V end lost 8 bases, the J end lost 0 bases, and 4 bases lay between the germline ends. The CDR3 here is CASLMNTEAFF. For the CDR3, the DNA is TGTGCCAGCCTAATGAACACTGAAGCTTTCTTT.

The V call is TRBV28, the J call TRBJ2-5, with 7 bases aligning to TRBD2. The CDR3 is 15 amino acids. CDR1 and CDR2 from the germline V gene are MDHEN and SYDVKM. V lost 7 bases, J lost 5 bases, and 13 bases stayed unmatched. CDR3 protein: CASNSAGEPTETQYF. In nucleotides, the CDR3 is TGTGCCAGCAACTCCGCGGGGGAGCCTACCGAGACCCAGTACTTC.